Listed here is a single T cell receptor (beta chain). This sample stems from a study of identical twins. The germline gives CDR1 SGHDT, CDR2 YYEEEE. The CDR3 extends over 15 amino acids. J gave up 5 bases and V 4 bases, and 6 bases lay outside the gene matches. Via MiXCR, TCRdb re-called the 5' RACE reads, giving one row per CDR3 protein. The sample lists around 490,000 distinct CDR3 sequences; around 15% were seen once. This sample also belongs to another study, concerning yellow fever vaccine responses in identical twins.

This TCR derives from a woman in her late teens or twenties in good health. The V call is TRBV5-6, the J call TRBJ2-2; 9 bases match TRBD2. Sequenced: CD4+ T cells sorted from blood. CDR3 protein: CASSVVAGETGELFF. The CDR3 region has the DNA TGTGCCAGCAGCGTTGTAGCGGGAGAAACCGGGGAGCTGTTTTTT.